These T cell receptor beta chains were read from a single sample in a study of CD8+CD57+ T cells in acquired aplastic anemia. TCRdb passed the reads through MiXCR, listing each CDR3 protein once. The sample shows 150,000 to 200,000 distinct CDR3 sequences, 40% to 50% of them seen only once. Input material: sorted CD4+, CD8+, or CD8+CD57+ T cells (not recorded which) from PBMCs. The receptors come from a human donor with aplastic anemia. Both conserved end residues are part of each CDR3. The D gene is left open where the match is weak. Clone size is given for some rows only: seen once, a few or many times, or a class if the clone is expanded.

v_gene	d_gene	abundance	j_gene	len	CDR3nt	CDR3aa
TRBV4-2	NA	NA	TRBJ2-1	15	TGTGCCAGCAGCCAACTACAGGGTGGTGCCGATGAGCAGTTCTTC	CASSQLQGGADEQFF
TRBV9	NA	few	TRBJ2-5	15	TGTGCCAGCAGCGTAGTTCCAGAGCTGGTAGGGACCCAGTACTTC	CASSVVPELVGTQYF
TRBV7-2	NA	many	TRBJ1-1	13	TGTGCCAGCAGCTCGGTCATGAACACTGAAGCTTTCTTT	CASSSVMNTEAFF
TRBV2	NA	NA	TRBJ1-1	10	TGTGCCAGCCTGACCGCCACAGCCTTCTTT	CASLTATAFF
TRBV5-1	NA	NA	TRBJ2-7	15	TGCGCCAGCAGCCAGCTCCGGGGGAGCTCCTACGAGCAGTACTTC	CASSQLRGSSYEQYF
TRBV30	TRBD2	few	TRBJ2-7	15	TGTGCCTGGAGTGTACAAGGCGGGAGAACCCTCGAGCAGTACTTC	CAWSVQGGRTLEQYF
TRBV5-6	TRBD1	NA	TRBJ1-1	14	TGTGCCAGCAGCCCGTGGGACAGGGGCCTCTTTGCTTTCTTT	CASSPWDRGLFAFF
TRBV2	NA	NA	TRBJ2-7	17	TGTGCCAGCATCTTCAGGGGGGACATCCGAGACATATACGAGCAGTACTTC	CASIFRGDIRDIYEQYF
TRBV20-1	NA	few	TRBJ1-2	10	TGCAGTCTATGGAACTATGGCTACACCTTC	CSLWNYGYTF
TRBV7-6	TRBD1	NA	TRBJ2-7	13	TGTGCCAGCATCGGGGACAGCTCCTACGAGCAGTACTTC	CASIGDSSYEQYF
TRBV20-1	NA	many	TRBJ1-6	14	TGCAGTGCTAGTAACCCGCTGGACTTTTCACCCCTCCACTTT	CSASNPLDFSPLHF
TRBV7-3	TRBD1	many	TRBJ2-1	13	TGTGCCAGCAGACCAGCAGGGGGCCATGAGCAGTTCTTC	CASRPAGGHEQFF
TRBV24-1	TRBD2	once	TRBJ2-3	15	TGTGCCACGAGCCCGACTAGCGGGAGTCGGAGTACGCCGTATTTT	CATSPTSGSRSTPYF
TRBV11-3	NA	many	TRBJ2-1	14	TGTGCCAGCAGCTTAGAACCACTAGACAATGAGCAGTTCTTC	CASSLEPLDNEQFF
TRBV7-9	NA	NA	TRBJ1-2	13	TGTGCCAGCAGCCCTAGCACAGGGAACCGCTACACCTTC	CASSPSTGNRYTF
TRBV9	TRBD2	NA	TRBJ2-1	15	TGTGCCAACAGCCACACGGGCGGGAGATTGAATGAGCAGTTCTTC	CANSHTGGRLNEQFF
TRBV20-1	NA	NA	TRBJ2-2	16	TGCAGTGCTAGAGCTGTGGGGACGAGGAACACCGGGGAGCTGTTTTTT	CSARAVGTRNTGELFF
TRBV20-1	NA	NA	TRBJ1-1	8	TGCAGTGCTAGAGATGGGGGATTT	CSARDGGF
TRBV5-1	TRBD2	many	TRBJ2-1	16	TGCGCCAGCAGCGCTTTGACTAGCGGGACGAACAATGAGCAGTTCTTC	CASSALTSGTNNEQFF
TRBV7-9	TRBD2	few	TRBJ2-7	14	TGTGCCAGCAGCTTAACACGGGGGGACTACGAGCAGTACTTC	CASSLTRGDYEQYF
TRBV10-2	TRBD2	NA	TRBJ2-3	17	TGCGCCAGCAGTGAAGTCCGGGCGGATCCCCGGGAGGGAACGCAGTATTTT	CASSEVRADPREGTQYF
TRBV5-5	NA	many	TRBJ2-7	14	TGTGCCAGCAGCTTGTTCGGCCGGCCCTACGAGCAGTACTTC	CASSLFGRPYEQYF
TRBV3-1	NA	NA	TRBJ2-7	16	TGTGCCAGCAGCCTCGGTGCGACAGGTAGTGTCTACGAGCAGTACTTC	CASSLGATGSVYEQYF
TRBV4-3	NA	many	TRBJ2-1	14	TGCGCCAGCAGCCAAGAAGTACAAGGCCGCGAGCAGTTCTTC	CASSQEVQGREQFF
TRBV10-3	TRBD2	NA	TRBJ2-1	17	TGTGCCATCAGTGAGTTTGATCTAGCGGGAGCGAACAATGAGCAGTTCTTC	CAISEFDLAGANNEQFF
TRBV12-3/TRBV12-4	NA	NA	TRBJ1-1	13	TGTGCCAGCAGTTTATTGGGAACGACTGAAGCTTTCTTT	CASSLLGTTEAFF
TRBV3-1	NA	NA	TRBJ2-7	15	TGTGCCAGCAGCCAGTCAACCGGGATCCCGTACGAGCAGTACTTC	CASSQSTGIPYEQYF
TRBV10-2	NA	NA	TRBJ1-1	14	TGCGCCAGCAGGTTCTTAGGGATGAACACTGAAGCTTTCTTT	CASRFLGMNTEAFF
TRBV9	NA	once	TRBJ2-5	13	TGTGCCAGCAGTGAAAGGGATGGAGAGACCCAGTACTTC	CASSERDGETQYF
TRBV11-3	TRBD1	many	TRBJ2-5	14	TGTGCCAGCAGCTTGCAGGGGGTTGGGGAGACCCAGTACTTC	CASSLQGVGETQYF
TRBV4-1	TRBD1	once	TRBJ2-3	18	TGCGCCAGCAGCTTAGGCACCGTGGGGACAGGGAGGGCAGATACGCAGTATTTT	CASSLGTVGTGRADTQYF
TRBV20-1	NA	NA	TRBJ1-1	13	TGCAGTGCTAGATCCGGGGAGAGCACTGAAGCTTTCTTT	CSARSGESTEAFF
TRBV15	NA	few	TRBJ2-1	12	TGTGCCACCGGTATCTCCTACAATGAGCAGTTCTTC	CATGISYNEQFF
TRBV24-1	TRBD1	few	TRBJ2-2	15	TGTGCCACCAGTGATGTAGGGGGCCTTACCGGGGAGCTGTATTTT	CATSDVGGLTGELYF
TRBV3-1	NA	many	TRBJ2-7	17	TGTGCCAGCAGCCAAGATCCTCAGGGAAGGTCTCGAGGCGAGCAGTACTTC	CASSQDPQGRSRGEQYF
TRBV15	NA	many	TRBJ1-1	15	TGTGCCACCAGCAGAGATCCACGAACGGATACTGAAGCTTTCTTT	CATSRDPRTDTEAFF
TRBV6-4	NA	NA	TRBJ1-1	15	TGTGCCAGCAGTGTGACGGCGGCGATGAACACTGAAGCTTTCTTT	CASSVTAAMNTEAFF
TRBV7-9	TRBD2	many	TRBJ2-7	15	TGTGCCAGCAGCCCCCCGGGACTAGCGGGAAACGAGCAGTACTTC	CASSPPGLAGNEQYF
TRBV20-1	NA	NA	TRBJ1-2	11	TGCAGTGCTACTGTCCTCGTTGGCTACACCTTC	CSATVLVGYTF
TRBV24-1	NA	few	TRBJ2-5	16	TGTGCCACCAGTGACCCGAGTCGCGGCTACAAAGAGACCCAGTACTTC	CATSDPSRGYKETQYF
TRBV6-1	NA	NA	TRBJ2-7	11	TGTGCCAGCAGTGAATGGACAGCGGGGTACTTC	CASSEWTAGYF
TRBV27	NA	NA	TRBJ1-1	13	TGTGCCAGCAGTTTTCAGGTGAACACTGAAGCTTTCTTT	CASSFQVNTEAFF
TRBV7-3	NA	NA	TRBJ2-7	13	TGTGCCAGCAGCCACGGAGTCTCCTACGAGCAGTACTTC	CASSHGVSYEQYF
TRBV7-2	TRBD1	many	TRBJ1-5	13	TGTGCCAGCAGCCAGAAAGACAGGGTGCCCCAGCATTTT	CASSQKDRVPQHF
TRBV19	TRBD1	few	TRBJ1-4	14	TGTGCCAGTAACGACCCGGGACAGGGAGAAAAACTGTTTTTT	CASNDPGQGEKLFF
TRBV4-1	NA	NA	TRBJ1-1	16	TGCGCCAGCAGCCAAGGAGTGATACGGGGTGTCACTGAAGCTTTCTTT	CASSQGVIRGVTEAFF
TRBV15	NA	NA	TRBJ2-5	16	TGTGCCACCAGCAGGGGGGGACGGGCGGCTCGAGAGACCCAGCACTTC	CATSRGGRAARETQHF
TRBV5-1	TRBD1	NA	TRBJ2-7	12	TGCGCCAGCAGCAGGGACAGGGACGAGCAGTACTTC	CASSRDRDEQYF
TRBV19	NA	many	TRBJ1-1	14	TGTGCCAGTAGTAGCACAGGGAGGGTCCCTGAAGCTTTCTTT	CASSSTGRVPEAFF
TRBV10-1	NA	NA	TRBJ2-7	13	TGCGCCAGCAGTGAGTTCGCTAATTACGAGCAGTACTTC	CASSEFANYEQYF
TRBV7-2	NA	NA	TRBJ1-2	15	TGTGCCAGCAGCTCCCCCGACTCCCTTGGCTATGGCTACACCTTC	CASSSPDSLGYGYTF
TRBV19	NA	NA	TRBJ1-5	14	TGTGCCAGTATGACTGGGGACTACAATCAGCCCCAGCATTTT	CASMTGDYNQPQHF
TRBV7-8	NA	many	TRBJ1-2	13	TGTGCCAGCAGCTCACGGACAGCTTATGGCTACACCTTC	CASSSRTAYGYTF